Presented here are 17 T cell receptor beta chains from one specimen sequenced in a study of response to subunit inactivated influenza vaccine (dated by TCRdb to 2017 to 2018). The library relied on RT-PCR. Instrument on record: Illumina HiSeq 2500. In TCRdb, the public reads were trimmed at Q25 with fastp and aligned with MiXCR, with productive beta chains retained. Rows with a matching CDR3 protein are joined into one entry that keeps the most common DNA and genes. The sample table holds about 830,000 distinct CDR3 sequences, of which around 18% were seen once. Together, the top ten hold roughly a tenth of the sample. The specimen was PBMCs from blood, collected around 5 days after vaccination. All receptors derive from a man in his fifties or sixties who received an inactivated influenza vaccine. Donor details come from another sample of the same person, matched by shared clones.

The rearrangement uses TRBV4-3 and TRBJ2-1; 7 bases map to TRBD2. The germline gives CDR1 LGHNA, CDR2 YSLEER. After removal of 3 bases from V and 5 bases from J, the junction contained 7 bases not matched to a gene. This CDR3 has 15 amino acids. CDR3 nucleotide sequence: TGCGCCAGCAGCCACCGACTAGCTCCTAACAATGAGCAGTTCTTC. This codes for CASSHRLAPNNEQFF.

This clonotype turned up a few times. The chain links TRBV5-6 to TRBJ2-7; D is possibly TRBD1 (5 bases). The germline V gene has CDR1 SGHDT and CDR2 YYEEEE. V was cut by 1 base and J by 7 bases, with 21 bases left in between. CDR3 length: 16 residues. This CDR3 is CASSLLRPRAVREQYF. CDR3 DNA: TGTGCCAGCAGCTTGTTGCGCCCCAGGGCAGTGAGGGAGCAGTACTTC.

The rearrangement uses TRBV20-1 and TRBJ2-7, with 7 bases fitting TRBD1. V lost 0 bases to trimming and J lost 5 bases; unmatched junction nucleotides: 7. Germline CDR1 DFQATT, CDR2 SNEGSKA (reference sequence). The CDR3 runs to 14 residues. The CDR3 bases are TGCAGTGCTAGAGAGAACGGAGACAGGGACGAGCAGTACTTC. This gives the protein CSARENGDRDEQYF.

This clonotype was seen only a few times. The chain links TRBV20-1 to TRBJ2-5; 12 nucleotides align to TRBD2. Germline CDR1 reads DFQATT; CDR2 reads SNEGSKA (reference sequence). V lost 6 bases to trimming and J lost 7 bases; unmatched junction nucleotides: 12. CDR3 length: 15 residues. CDR3 sequence: CSARTSGGRPWTQYF. CDR3 in DNA: TGCAGTGCGAGAACTAGCGGGGGGCGTCCTTGGACCCAGTACTTC.

This clonotype occurred a few times. The chain employs TRBV18 and TRBJ2-5, with a tentative D call TRBD1 (6 bases). The germline gives CDR1 KGHSH, CDR2 LQKENI. Trimming pared 5 bases from V and 5 bases from J, leaving 18 bases between. The CDR3 sequence is 15 residues long. CDR3 DNA sequence: TGTGCCAGCTCAAAGACACGACAGGTTCGGGAGACCCAGTACTTC. This translates into CASSKTRQVRETQYF.

This clonotype was observed a handful of times. The genes are TRBV20-1 and TRBJ2-3; maybe TRBD1 (6 bases). CDR1 and CDR2 (germline): DFQATT, SNEGSKA (reference sequence). This CDR3 is 14 amino acids long. Trimming took off 6 bases at V and 3 bases at J, with 16 bases between the two ends. The CDR3 nucleotides are TGCAGTGCCCCAGGGGCCCCTGGGACAGATACGCAGTATTTT. It is translated as CSAPGAPGTDTQYF.

V and J are TRBV29-1 and TRBJ2-7; D is possibly TRBD1 or TRBD2 (6 bases each). Trimming took off 7 bases at V and 3 bases at J, with 16 bases between the two ends. Looked up from germline, CDR1 is SQVTM and CDR2 is ANQGSEA. The CDR3 contains 13 residues. The CDR3 is CSAKGGPRYEQYF. The CDR3 nucleotides read TGCAGCGCTAAGGGGGGACCTCGCTACGAGCAGTACTTC.

The chain has TRBV20-1 and TRBJ2-3; 10 bases agree with TRBD2. Germline CDR1 is DFQATT and CDR2 is SNEGSKA (reference sequence). The CDR3 is 16 amino acids. V dropped 6 bases and J dropped 2; count of bases not matched to a gene: 11. The CDR3 region has the DNA TGCAGTGCCGCAACCCTAGCGGGAGAGGTCACAGATACGCAGTATTTT. This encodes CSAATLAGEVTDTQYF.

In this sample, this clonotype turned up many times. The chain is built from TRBV4-1 and TRBJ2-1; 9 bases align to TRBD1. The CDR3 sequence is 15 residues long. Germline V gives CDR1 MGHRA, CDR2 YSYEKL. J gave up 5 bases and V 5 bases, and 7 bases lay outside the gene matches. The CDR3 region has the DNA TGCGCCAGCAGCAAAGGACAGGGGACTCACAATGAGCAGTTCTTC. Protein: CASSKGQGTHNEQFF.

This sequence joins TRBV9 and TRBJ2-7, with 9 bases identical to TRBD2. The junction had 1 base not matched to a gene; V was cut back by 0 bases and J by 3 bases. The CDR3 covers 14 residues. The germline V gene has CDR1 SGDLS and CDR2 YYNGEE. Written as DNA, the CDR3 is TGTGCCAGCAGCGTAGGTAGCGGGAGCTACGAGCAGTACTTC. This translates into CASSVGSGSYEQYF.

The CDR3: CASGVRGPYEQYF. The CDR3 bases are TGTGCCAGCGGGGTCAGGGGGCCCTACGAGCAGTACTTC. The gene calls are TRBV12-3 or TRBV12-4 and TRBJ2-7; 8 positions match TRBD1. J was trimmed by 2 bases and V by 8 bases; bases with no gene match: 5. This CDR3 spans 13 amino acids.

The chain is built from TRBV29-1 and TRBJ1-1; D is perhaps TRBD1 (5 bases). The CDR3 contains 13 residues. CDR1 and CDR2 from the germline V gene are SQVTM and ANQGSEA. V was shortened by 7 bases and J by 5 bases, with 17 bases between the two germline ends. CDR3 residues: CSGSVQAETEAFF. The DNA of the CDR3 is TGCAGCGGCAGCGTACAGGCGGAGACTGAAGCTTTCTTT. The full variable domain, in which reference TRBV29-1 and TRBJ1-1 provide the parts outside the CDR3, is SAVISQKPSRDICQRGTSLTIQCQVDSQVTMMFWYRQQPGQSLTLIATANQGSEATYESGFVIDKFPISRPNLTFSTLTVSNMSPEDSSIYLCSGSVQAETEAFFGQGTRLTVV.

This chain connects TRBV4-3 to TRBJ1-2; D perhaps matches TRBD1 (5 bases). This CDR3 has 14 residues. The V and J ends lost 0 bases and 5 bases respectively, with 10 bases between them. Per the germline V gene, CDR1 is LGHNA and CDR2 is YSLEER. In DNA, the CDR3 is TGCGCCAGCAGCCAAGAGGGGGAGGTTTATGGCTACACCTTC. Protein sequence: CASSQEGEVYGYTF.

The V call is TRBV10-3, the J call TRBJ1-1; D is undetermined. Trimming removed 11 bases from V and 2 bases from J, with 9 bases in between. From germline, CDR1 is ENHRY and CDR2 SYGVKD. The CDR3 extends over 11 amino acids. CDR3 sequence: CACAANTEAFF. Here the CDR3 DNA reads TGTGCCTGCGCGGCAAACACTGAAGCTTTCTTT.

In its sample, this clonotype was seen a few times. This chain joins TRBV20-1 and TRBJ2-3; the match to TRBD2 covers 8 bases. The CDR3 has 18 residues. Germline trimming cut 4 bases from V and 1 base from J; bases unmatched to any gene: 16. Germline-derived CDR1 and CDR2 are DFQATT and SNEGSKA (reference sequence). The CDR3 DNA reads TGCAGTGCTATCCCGATTAGCGGGGTGGTGGTAGGCACAGATACGCAGTATTTT. It encodes CSAIPISGVVVGTDTQYF.

The genes are TRBV12-3 or TRBV12-4 and TRBJ2-3; 7 bases line up with TRBD1. The CDR3 is 16 residues long. V shed 6 bases and J 3 bases; nucleotides not matched to a gene: 12. CDR3: CASRDLQGIVTDTQYF. The CDR3 nucleotides are TGTGCCAGCAGAGACTTACAGGGGATTGTAACAGATACGCAGTATTTT.

This chain joins TRBV28 and TRBJ2-7, with 9 bases fitting TRBD1. CDR3 length: 14 amino acids. Germline V gene data show CDR1 as MDHEN and CDR2 as SYDVKM. V was pared by 5 bases and J by 3 bases, with 5 bases of the junction left unmatched. CDR3 coding DNA: TGTGCCAGCAGTGACAGGGGGAGTATCTACGAGCAGTACTTC. It encodes CASSDRGSIYEQYF.